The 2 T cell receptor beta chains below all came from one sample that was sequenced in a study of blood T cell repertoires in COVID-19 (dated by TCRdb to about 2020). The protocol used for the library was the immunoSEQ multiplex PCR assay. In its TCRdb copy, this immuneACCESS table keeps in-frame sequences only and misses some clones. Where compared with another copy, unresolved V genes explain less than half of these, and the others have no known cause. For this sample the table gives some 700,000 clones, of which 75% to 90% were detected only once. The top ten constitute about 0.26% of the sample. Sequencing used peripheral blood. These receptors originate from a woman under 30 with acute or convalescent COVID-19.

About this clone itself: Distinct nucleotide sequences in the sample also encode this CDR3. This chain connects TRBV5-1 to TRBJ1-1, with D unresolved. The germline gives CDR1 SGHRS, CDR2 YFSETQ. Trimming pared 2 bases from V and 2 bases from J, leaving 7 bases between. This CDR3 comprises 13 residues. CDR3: CASSLGVNTEAFF. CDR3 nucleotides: TGCGCCAGCAGCTTAGGAGTTAACACTGAAGCTTTCTTT.

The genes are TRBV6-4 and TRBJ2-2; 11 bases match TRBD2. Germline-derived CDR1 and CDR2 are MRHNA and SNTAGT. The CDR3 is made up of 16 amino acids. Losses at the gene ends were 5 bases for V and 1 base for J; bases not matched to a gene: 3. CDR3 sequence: CASSSLAGENTGELFF. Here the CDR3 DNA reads TGTGCCAGCAGTTCACTAGCGGGGGAGAACACCGGGGAGCTGTTTTTT.